The clone carrying this T cell receptor beta chain has just a few counts. Its antigen is not known. This CDR3 spans 16 amino acids. J lost 4 bases, V lost 1 base, and 8 bases had no gene match. Germline CDR1 is SGHTA and CDR2 is FQGNSA. This specimen belongs to a study of blood T cells in healthy people across ages. Through a sample-barcoded 5' primer and a J-beta primer mix, a second PCR was run for about 6 to 12 cycles. MiXCR, applied by TCRdb to the 5' RACE reads, yields one record per CDR3 protein. Of 950,000 to 1,200,000 distinct CDR3 sequences in the sample, roughly two fifths are singletons; the top ten hold about an eighth. Study outcomes and limitations: Higher diversity and more naive CD4+ cells were features of long-lived donors, compared to aged donors. With unsorted PBMCs, a conclusive comparison of naive versus antigen-experienced cells was not possible. There was no known CMV status for donors, so expanded clonotype changes were possibly confounded.

The receptor comes from a man aged 18-30 years in good health. The sample consisted of blood. The chain joins TRBV7-2 to TRBJ2-3, with TRBD2 matching 7 bases. CDR3 in amino acids: CASSLVSGVGADTQYF. The CDR3 DNA follows: TGTGCCAGCAGCTTAGTCAGCGGGGTGGGCGCAGATACGCAGTATTTT.